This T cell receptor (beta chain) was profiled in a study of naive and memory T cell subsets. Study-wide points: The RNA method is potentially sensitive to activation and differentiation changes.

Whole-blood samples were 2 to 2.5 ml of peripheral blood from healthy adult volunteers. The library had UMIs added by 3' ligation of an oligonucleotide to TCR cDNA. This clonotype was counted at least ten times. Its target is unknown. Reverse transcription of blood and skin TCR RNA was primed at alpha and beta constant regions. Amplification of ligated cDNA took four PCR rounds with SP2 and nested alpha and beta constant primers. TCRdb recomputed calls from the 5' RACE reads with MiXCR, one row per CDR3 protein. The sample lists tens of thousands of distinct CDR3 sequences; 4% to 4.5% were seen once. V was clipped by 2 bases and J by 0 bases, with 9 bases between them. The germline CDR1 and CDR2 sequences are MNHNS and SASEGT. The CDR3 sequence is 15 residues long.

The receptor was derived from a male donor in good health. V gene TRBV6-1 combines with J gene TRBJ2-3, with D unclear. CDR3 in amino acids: CASSELGRSTDTQYF. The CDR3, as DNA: TGTGCCAGCAGTGAATTGGGCAGAAGCACAGATACGCAGTATTTT.